These 5 T cell receptor beta chains were sequenced from one sample in a study of shared clonotypes between healthy human individuals. CD45RO-negative, CCR7-positively selected cells formed the naive CD8 fraction, excluding terminally differentiated effector memory CD45RA+ cells. TCRdb's copy holds only in-frame clones and misses some; the assay was immunoSEQ multiplex PCR. The top ten clones hold around 1.7% of a sample with roughly 2,000,000 clones, approximately 92% of them seen once. The sample was naive CD8+ T cells from PBMCs. Source of these receptors: a young man in good health. Some clones in this sample may be carry-over from other donors' samples.

This clone was seen only once. The chain is built from TRBV5-1 and TRBJ2-7; a possible D gene is TRBD2 (5 bases). The V gene lost 4 bases and the J gene lost 4 bases, with 18 bases spanning the gap. Germline assignment: CDR1 SGHRS and CDR2 YFSETQ. The CDR3 is 15 amino acids. The CDR3 nucleotides are TGCGCCAGCAGCCCGTCCGCCCGGAGAGGGTACGAGCAGTACTTC. Its protein product is CASSPSARRGYEQYF.

The rearrangement uses TRBV7-9 and TRBJ1-5, with 9 bases identical to TRBD1. With V trimmed by 4 bases and J by 0 bases, 10 bases remained unmatched. This CDR3 contains 18 residues. Germline lookup yields CDR1 SEHNR and CDR2 FQNEAQ (reference sequence). CDR3 DNA sequence: TGTGCCAGCAGCTCTACGGGACAGGGAAAGTATAGCAATCAGCCCCAGCATTTT. Encoded protein: CASSSTGQGKYSNQPQHF.

The sample holds one count of this clone. Germline and junction disagree at one end, which may indicate a read error. The chain uses TRBV7-3 and TRBJ2-1; 15 nucleotides match TRBD2. The germline gives CDR1 SGHTA, CDR2 FQGTGA. The CDR3 has 15 amino acids. The CDR3 nucleotides read TGTGCCAGCGGAGAAAGCCTGGGACTAGCGGGAGGCATGGTCTTC. This sequence encodes CASGESLGLAGGMVF.

This clone was seen a single time. The V call is TRBV6-6, the J call TRBJ2-2; D ambiguous. This CDR3 region has 15 residues. Germline-derived CDR1 and CDR2 are MNHNY and SVGAGI (reference sequence). V was cut by 5 bases and J by 8 bases, with 18 bases left in between. The CDR3 DNA reads as TGTGCCAGCAGTGCCTCCGACTCGGTTGGGGGGGAGCTGTTTTTT. Amino acids: CASSASDSVGGELFF.

The genes are TRBV27 and TRBJ2-3; 7 bases agree with TRBD2. J was trimmed by 3 bases and V by 3 bases; bases with no gene match: 3. The CDR3 sequence is 14 residues long. CDR1 MNHEY and CDR2 SMNVEV come from the germline V gene (reference sequence). The CDR3 coding sequence is TGTGCCAGCAGTTTCTTCGGGGGGACAGATACGCAGTATTTT. Protein sequence: CASSFFGGTDTQYF.